The rows below give T cell receptor beta chains drawn from one sample of a study of cytomegalovirus exposure and HLA in healthy donors. Profiling relied on immunoSEQ multiplex PCR, and the TCRdb table lists in-frame clones only, not all of them. Of over 150,000 clones listed, over 80% are singletons. Sequenced sample: PBMCs. These receptors all stem from a boy younger than 10 in good health and CMV-seronegative. The CDR3 runs from the conserved cysteine through the conserved F or W. The D gene is left open where the match is weak. Clone size is not always given. Where it is, it says once, few, many or a class for expanded clones.

d_gene	abundance	len	j_gene	v_gene	CDR3nt	CDR3aa
TRBD2	-	16	TRBJ2-1	TRBV4-3	TGCGCCAGCAGCCAGGAGAGCGGGGGGCCCAACAATGAGCAGTTCTTC	CASSQESGGPNNEQFF
TRBD1	-	16	TRBJ2-5	TRBV18	TGTGCCAGCTCACCCGGACAGGGGGCTCACCAAGAGACCCAGTACTTC	CASSPGQGAHQETQYF
-	-	16	TRBJ1-5	TRBV5-1	TGCGCCAGCAGCTTGGGCCCCCGGGGGGAAGGTCAGCCCCAGCATTTT	CASSLGPRGEGQPQHF
TRBD1	once	14	TRBJ2-1	TRBV11-2	TGTGCCAGCAGGGACAGGGGTGGGTACAATGAGCAGTTCTTC	CASRDRGGYNEQFF
-	-	14	TRBJ2-1	TRBV6-1	TGTGCCAGCAGACCCGTGACAGATTACAATGAGCAGTTCTTC	CASRPVTDYNEQFF
TRBD1	-	16	TRBJ1-2	TRBV19	TGTGCCAGTAGTACACAAGTCAGGGGGACGAACTATGGCTACACCTTC	CASSTQVRGTNYGYTF
-	-	13	TRBJ2-3	TRBV6-1	TGTGCCAGCAGTGAAGTTATCCGGGATACGCAGTATTTT	CASSEVIRDTQYF
TRBD1	once	16	TRBJ2-3	TRBV5-6	TGTGCCAGCAACCTGTTGGGGGACAGAGTTGTGAATACGCAGTATTTT	CASNLLGDRVVNTQYF
-	few	12	TRBJ2-3	TRBV9	TGTGCCAGCAGCGCTGGCACAGATACGCAGTATTTT	CASSAGTDTQYF
-	-	14	TRBJ2-1	TRBV9	TGTGCCAGCAGCGTAGCCCCCCAGGGTGTTGAGCAGTTCTTC	CASSVAPQGVEQFF
-	-	13	TRBJ1-6	TRBV18	TGTGCCAGCTCACAGGGACTGAATTCACCCCTCCACTTT	CASSQGLNSPLHF
-	-	14	TRBJ2-7	TRBV9	TGTGCCAGCAGCCCGAGGGGGAGATCCTACGAGCAGTACTTC	CASSPRGRSYEQYF
-	-	16	TRBJ1-1	TRBV19	TGTGCCAGTAGTATAGATCCGGAGTTGGAGAACACTGAAGCTTTCTTT	CASSIDPELENTEAFF
-	-	14	TRBJ1-4	TRBV9	TGTGCCAGCAGCGTAGGTACAGAAAATGAAAAACTGTTTTTT	CASSVGTENEKLFF
-	-	14	TRBJ2-3	TRBV9	TGTGCCAGCAGCGTAGCCCATCGGGGTGATCCGCAGTATTTT	CASSVAHRGDPQYF
-	few	13	TRBJ2-1	TRBV19	TGTGCCAGTAGTATTGGGAGCGGGAATGAGCAGTTCTTC	CASSIGSGNEQFF
-	-	18	TRBJ2-2	TRBV27	TGTGCCAGCAGTAAAAGGACGTCGGGACTCCCATTTACCGGGGAGCTGTTTTTT	CASSKRTSGLPFTGELFF
TRBD2	once	18	TRBJ2-1	TRBV9	TGTGCCAGCAGCCCCCCCTTAGGAGGACTAGCGGGGGACGATGAGCAGTTCTTC	CASSPPLGGLAGDDEQFF
-	-	15	TRBJ2-2	TRBV7-8	TGTGCCAGCAGCCCCTTCGGAGGGGTCACCGGGGAGCTGTTTTTT	CASSPFGGVTGELFF
-	-	12	TRBJ2-3	TRBV6-5	TGTGCCAGCAGTGATGCGAGTGCTACGCAGTATTTT	CASSDASATQYF
-	once	16	TRBJ2-2	TRBV27	TGTGCCAGCAGTTCCCCACTAGCTTCGGGCACCGGGGAGCTGTTTTTT	CASSSPLASGTGELFF
-	-	15	TRBJ1-2	TRBV19	TGTGCCAGTAGTATACCGGGACACCCGAACTATGGCTACACCTTC	CASSIPGHPNYGYTF
TRBD1	once	16	TRBJ1-1	TRBV27	TGTGCCAGCAGTTTAAGAGCAGGGGGCCTGGGCACTGAAGCTTTCTTT	CASSLRAGGLGTEAFF
-	-	16	TRBJ2-1	TRBV9	TGTGCCAGCAGCGTGGATGGGGTGGGAGTGGGCAATGAGCAGTTCTTC	CASSVDGVGVGNEQFF
TRBD2	-	17	TRBJ2-4	TRBV4-1	TGCGCCAGCAGCCAACAGAGCGGGAGTTCGGCCAAAAACATTCAGTACTTC	CASSQQSGSSAKNIQYF